This T cell receptor (beta chain) is drawn from a study of shared clonotypes between healthy human individuals. Using about 190 ng DNA, some 30,000 T cell genomes, the sorted-subset replicate PCRs were run. Only in-frame clones appear in the TCRdb table, and some are missing; sequencing was by immunoSEQ multiplex PCR. The sample yields millions of clones, roughly nine tenths seen once. This clone appeared a single time. What it binds is not known. Findings and limits, study-wide: Genetic and exposure-history diversity was limited by the small donor number. Clonotype sharing among donors, it was expected, would be affected by sequencing depth. The naive CD4 repertoires of a handful of donors were compared, and approximately 4.5% of clonotypes were shared.

Germline V gene sequence: CDR1 MDHEN, CDR2 SYDVKM. The CDR3 contains 16 residues. The gene calls are TRBV28 and TRBJ2-5; D possibly uses TRBD1 or TRBD2 (5 bases each). The J call may be wrong; the DNA end is better matched by TRBJ2-7. The sequencing sample was made of naive CD4+ T cells sorted from blood. Subset here: CD45RA+ positively selected. The source of this sequence is a man between 18 and 29 years old in good health. The CDR3 bases are TGTGCCAGCAGTTTATGGGGGACGGGTGACTCCTACGAGCAGTACTTC. Encoded protein: CASSLWGTGDSYEQYF.